This TCR beta chain was recovered during a study of CD8 T cells in Susac syndrome. This CDR3 contains 15 residues. Trimming removed 0 bases from V and 5 bases from J; junction bases left unmatched: 8. Per germline, CDR1 SQVTM and CDR2 ANQGSEA. cDNA came from about 0.46 to 1 ug RNA primed by random hexamers. MiXCR, run by TCRdb on the immunoSEQ multiplex PCR reads, gives a single entry per CDR3 protein. The sample includes 350,000 to 550,000 distinct CDR3 sequences, more than 80% seen only once; the top ten take roughly 0.11%. Sequenced: CD8+ T cells from PBMCs. This sequence originates from a human donor with multiple sclerosis. V is TRBV29-1 and J is TRBJ2-5, with 8 bases identical to TRBD2. The CDR3 sequence is CSVEDSTSERETQYF. For the CDR3, the DNA is TGCAGCGTTGAAGATTCGACTAGCGAACGGGAGACCCAGTACTTC.